This record looks at one T cell receptor beta chain sequence and its context. The germline V and J ends were trimmed by 1 base and 0 bases, with 4 bases remaining between them. The CDR3 is 13 residues long. Germline V lookup: CDR1 SEHNR, CDR2 FQNEAQ (reference sequence). The protocol was immunoSEQ multiplex PCR, while the TCRdb copy is restricted to in-frame clones and leaves out a portion. Altogether about 290,000 clones are present, around 81% being singletons, with the ten largest covering around 4%. This sample is part of a study of blood T cell repertoires in COVID-19. This sequence originates from a woman aged 50 to 60 with active or convalescent COVID-19. The sequencing input was peripheral blood. The chain carries TRBV7-9 and TRBJ2-7; D ambiguous. CDR3 DNA sequence: TGTGCCAGCAGCTTAGACAGCTCCTACGAGCAGTACTTC. It specifies CASSLDSSYEQYF.